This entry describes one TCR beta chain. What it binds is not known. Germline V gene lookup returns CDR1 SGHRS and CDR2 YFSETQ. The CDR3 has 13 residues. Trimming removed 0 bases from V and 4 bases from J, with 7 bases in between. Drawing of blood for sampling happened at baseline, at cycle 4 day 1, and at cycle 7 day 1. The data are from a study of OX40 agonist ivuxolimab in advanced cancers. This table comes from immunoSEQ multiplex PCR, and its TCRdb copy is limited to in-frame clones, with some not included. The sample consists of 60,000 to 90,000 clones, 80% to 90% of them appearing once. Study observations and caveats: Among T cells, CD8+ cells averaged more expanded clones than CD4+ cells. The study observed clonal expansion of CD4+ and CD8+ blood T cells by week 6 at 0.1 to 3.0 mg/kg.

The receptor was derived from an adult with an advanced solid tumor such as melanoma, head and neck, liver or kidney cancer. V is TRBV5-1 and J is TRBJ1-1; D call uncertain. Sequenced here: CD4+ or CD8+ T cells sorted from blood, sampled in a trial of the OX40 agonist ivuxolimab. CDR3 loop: CASSLAARTEAFF. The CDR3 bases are TGCGCCAGCAGCTTGGCAGCCCGCACTGAAGCTTTCTTT.